The rows below give T cell receptor beta chains drawn from one sample of a study of graft-versus-host responses after intestinal transplantation. Assay: immunoSEQ multiplex PCR; the TCRdb copy retains only in-frame clones and omits some. The repertoire holds roughly 110,000 clones, with over 85% as singletons. These receptors' targets are unknown. The source material was unstimulated CD4+ T cells sorted from spleen or lymph node cells, sampled before transplant. The receptors shown here come from a human donor who was the organ donor for an intestinal transplant. CDR3s include the opening cysteine and the closing phenylalanine or tryptophan. The order of the fields is D gene, J gene, V gene, clone size, CDR3 protein, CDR3 DNA. D genes are given only for firm matches. Size tells how often a clone was seen (once, few, many) or the class of an expanded clone, and some rows leave it out.

. TRBJ2-3 TRBV11-2 once CASSLGGTDTQYF TGTGCCAGCAGCTTAGGGGGCACAGATACGCAGTATTTT
. TRBJ1-1 TRBV6-5 . CASSYSRGSEAFF TGTGCCAGCAGTTACTCAAGGGGATCTGAAGCTTTCTTT
. TRBJ1-1 TRBV6-5 . CASRRLGPNTEAFF TGTGCCAGCAGGCGCCTCGGCCCGAACACTGAAGCTTTCTTT
. TRBJ2-3 TRBV5-1 once CASSLELAFTDTQYF TGCGCCAGCAGCTTGGAACTAGCCTTCACAGATACGCAGTATTTT
. TRBJ2-2 TRBV10-3 once CAISAVVAHGELFF TGTGCCATCAGTGCGGTAGTCGCCCACGGGGAGCTGTTTTTT
TRBD2 TRBJ2-1 TRBV11-2 . CASSPRVWTSGSTEQFF TGTGCCAGCAGCCCCCGAGTATGGACTAGCGGGAGTACTGAGCAGTTCTTC
. TRBJ2-3 TRBV7-6 . CASSLAPATDTQYF TGTGCCAGCAGCTTAGCGCCGGCAACAGATACGCAGTATTTT
. TRBJ1-2 TRBV18 . CASSKTANYGYTF TGTGCCAGCTCAAAGACAGCTAACTATGGCTACACCTTC
TRBD2 TRBJ2-6 TRBV5-1 . CASSPGGTGANVLTF TGCGCCAGCAGCCCGGGGGGGACTGGGGCCAACGTCCTGACTTTC
. TRBJ1-1 TRBV18 once CASSPRENEAFF TGTGCCAGCTCACCACGCGAGAACGAAGCTTTCTTT
TRBD2 TRBJ2-1 TRBV5-1 . CASSSTSGTYNEQFF TGCGCCAGCAGCTCGACTAGCGGTACCTACAATGAGCAGTTCTTC
. TRBJ2-7 TRBV21-1 . CASSRSGVRQGQYEQYF TGTGCCAGCAGCCGTTCTGGCGTTCGACAGGGGCAATACGAGCAGTACTTC
TRBD1 TRBJ1-1 TRBV5-4 . CASSDRTGDRTEAFF TGTGCCAGCAGCGACAGGACAGGGGACCGGACTGAAGCTTTCTTT
TRBD1 TRBJ1-1 TRBV5-3 few CARSRTGGRLAEAFF TGTGCCAGAAGCAGGACAGGGGGCAGGCTGGCTGAAGCTTTCTTT
TRBD1 TRBJ1-1 TRBV27 . CASSSGTGGEGTEAFF TGTGCCAGCAGTTCCGGGACAGGGGGGGAAGGCACTGAAGCTTTCTTT
TRBD1 TRBJ2-6 TRBV18 . CASSPETGISGANVLTF TGTGCCAGCTCACCTGAGACAGGGATCTCTGGGGCCAACGTCCTGACTTTC
TRBD1 TRBJ2-5 TRBV5-1 . CASSLRLGRGRGETQYF TGCGCCAGCAGCCTCCGGCTCGGCAGGGGGCGCGGCGAGACCCAGTACTTC
TRBD1 TRBJ2-3 TRBV28 . CASSQGAGDTQYF TGTGCCAGCAGTCAGGGGGCGGGTGATACGCAGTATTTT
TRBD1 TRBJ2-2 TRBV6-6 . CASSFQTGDTGELFF TGTGCCAGCAGTTTCCAGACAGGGGACACCGGGGAGCTGTTTTTT
. TRBJ1-1 TRBV6-5 . CASSYSPDTEAFF TGTGCCAGCAGTTACTCGCCGGACACTGAAGCTTTCTTT
. TRBJ2-2 TRBV10-1 . CASSEVTPGELFF TGCGCCAGCAGTGAGGTAACCCCCGGGGAGCTGTTTTTT
. TRBJ2-5 TRBV7-6 . CASSLELRAETQYF TGTGCCAGCAGCTTAGAGCTCCGAGCGGAGACCCAGTACTTC
. TRBJ2-3 TRBV29-1 . CSVDLGRPDTQYF TGCAGCGTTGATCTCGGACGCCCAGATACGCAGTATTTT
. TRBJ2-7 TRBV6-1 once CATRSGGTPYEQYF TGTGCCACCAGAAGCGGCGGGACCCCCTACGAGCAGTACTTC
. TRBJ2-5 TRBV9 . CASSAPGGPKIGETQYF TGTGCCAGCAGCGCGCCCGGAGGCCCTAAAATCGGAGAGACCCAGTACTTC
TRBD2 TRBJ2-7 TRBV28 . CASSFPGLAGSEEQYF TGTGCCAGCAGTTTTCCAGGACTAGCGGGATCGGAGGAGCAGTACTTC
. TRBJ2-4 TRBV21-1 . CASNPLREQGVLAKNIQYF TGTGCCAGCAACCCTCTAAGGGAGCAGGGCGTATTAGCCAAAAACATTCAGTACTTC
TRBD1 TRBJ1-1 TRBV5-1 . CASTRTGDTEAFF TGCGCCAGCACCCGGACAGGGGACACTGAAGCTTTCTTT
. TRBJ2-3 TRBV30 once CAWSPDRTTDTQYF TGTGCCTGGAGCCCGGACCGAACCACAGATACGCAGTATTTT
. TRBJ2-2 TRBV7-7 . CASSLAGRPGELFF TGTGCCAGCAGCTTAGCGGGCCGTCCCGGGGAGCTGTTTTTT
TRBD2 TRBJ2-3 TRBV7-2 . CASSYGLAADTQYF TGTGCCAGCAGCTACGGACTAGCTGCAGATACGCAGTATTTT
. TRBJ1-4 TRBV7-9 . CASSLGTGTGGEKLFF TGTGCCAGTAGCTTGGGTACCGGGACGGGGGGTGAAAAACTGTTTTTT
TRBD1 TRBJ2-7 TRBV7-9 . CASSPGTGGSNEQYF TGTGCCAGCAGCCCCGGGACAGGGGGCTCGAACGAGCAGTACTTC
. TRBJ2-1 TRBV5-4 . CASSPTGGDPSYNEQFF TGTGCCAGCAGCCCCACGGGCGGGGACCCCTCCTACAATGAGCAGTTCTTC
. TRBJ1-4 TRBV19 . CASSIKLGGELFF TGTGCCAGTAGTATTAAATTAGGAGGGGAACTGTTTTTT
. TRBJ2-1 TRBV7-2 . CASSLQGSPSYNEQFF TGTGCCAGCAGCTTACAGGGTTCCCCTTCCTACAATGAGCAGTTCTTC
. TRBJ1-5 TRBV29-1 . CSVGSGNQPQHF TGCAGCGTTGGGTCGGGTAATCAGCCCCAGCATTTT
. TRBJ2-3 TRBV11-2 . CASSAQGGAWDTQYF TGTGCCAGCAGCGCTCAGGGGGGCGCGTGGGATACGCAGTATTTT
. TRBJ1-1 TRBV30 . CAWSTGRVTEAFF TGTGCCTGGAGTACTGGGAGGGTCACTGAAGCTTTCTTT
. TRBJ1-3 TRBV6-6 . CASSYRGSGNTIYF TGTGCCAGCAGTTACAGGGGGTCTGGAAACACCATATATTTT
TRBD1 TRBJ2-7 TRBV4-2 . CASSKTGGYSYEQYF TGTGCCAGCAGCAAGACAGGGGGCTATTCCTACGAGCAGTACTTC
TRBD2 TRBJ2-1 TRBV4-2 . CASSQDGGLAAYNEQFF TGTGCCAGCAGCCAAGATGGGGGACTAGCGGCCTACAATGAGCAGTTCTTC
. TRBJ1-3 TRBV9 . CASSPHYSGNTIYF TGTGCCAGCAGCCCTCATTACTCTGGAAACACCATATATTTT
. TRBJ1-5 TRBV6-5 . CASSGGDQPQHF TGTGCCAGCAGTGGAGGGGACCAGCCCCAGCATTTT
TRBD1 TRBJ1-2 TRBV29-1 . CSAGTGAGGGYTF TGCAGCGCTGGGACAGGGGCGGGGGGAGGCTACACCTTC
. TRBJ2-7 TRBV6-6 . CASSYSGISYEQYF TGTGCCAGCAGTTACTCCGGGATTTCCTACGAGCAGTACTTC
TRBD2 TRBJ2-3 TRBV18 . CASSPPLAGGKDTQYF TGTGCCAGCTCACCCCCACTAGCGGGAGGTAAAGATACGCAGTATTTT
. TRBJ2-5 TRBV7-9 few CASRPQGGETQYF TGTGCCAGCAGACCCCAGGGGGGAGAGACCCAGTACTTC
. TRBJ1-3 TRBV15 . CATSRQNSGNTIYF TGTGCCACCAGCAGACAGAACTCTGGAAACACCATATATTTT
TRBD1 TRBJ2-7 TRBV6-6 . CASTPGQAAYEQYF TGTGCCAGCACTCCGGGACAGGCGGCCTACGAGCAGTACTTC
TRBD1 TRBJ1-1 TRBV23-1 . CASSQGQGPTEAFF TGCGCCAGCAGTCAGGGACAGGGCCCGACTGAAGCTTTCTTT
. TRBJ2-7 TRBV19 . CASSNGVEQYF TGTGCCAGTAGTAACGGGGTCGAGCAGTACTTC
TRBD2 TRBJ2-5 TRBV7-3 . CASSLGLAGGRETQYF TGTGCCAGCAGCTTGGGACTAGCGGGAGGGCGGGAGACCCAGTACTTC
. TRBJ2-7 TRBV5-6 . CASSDDNSYEQYF TGTGCCAGTAGCGACGACAACTCCTACGAGCAGTACTTC
. TRBJ2-7 TRBV7-2 . CASSLDRSRSYEQYF TGTGCCAGCAGCCTAGACAGGTCCCGCTCCTACGAGCAGTACTTC
. TRBJ2-2 TRBV4-2 . CASSQERTDTGELFF TGTGCCAGCAGCCAAGAGCGGACAGACACCGGGGAGCTGTTTTTT
. TRBJ2-1 TRBV6-1 . CASSPSGQRNEQFF TGTGCCAGCAGTCCCAGCGGCCAAAGGAATGAGCAGTTCTTC
TRBD2 TRBJ2-7 TRBV19 . CASRTSGSYEQYF TGTGCCAGTAGGACTAGCGGCTCCTACGAGCAGTACTTC